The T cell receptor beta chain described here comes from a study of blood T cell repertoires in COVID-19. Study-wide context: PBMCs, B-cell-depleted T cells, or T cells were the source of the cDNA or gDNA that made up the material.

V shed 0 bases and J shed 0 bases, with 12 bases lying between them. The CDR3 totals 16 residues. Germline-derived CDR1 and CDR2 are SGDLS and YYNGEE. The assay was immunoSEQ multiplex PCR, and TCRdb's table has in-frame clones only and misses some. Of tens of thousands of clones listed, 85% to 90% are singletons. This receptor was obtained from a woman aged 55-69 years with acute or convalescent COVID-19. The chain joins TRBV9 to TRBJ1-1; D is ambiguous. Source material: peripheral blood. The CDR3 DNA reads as TGTGCCAGCAGCGTAGACAAATCAGGCTTGAACACTGAAGCTTTCTTT. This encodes CASSVDKSGLNTEAFF. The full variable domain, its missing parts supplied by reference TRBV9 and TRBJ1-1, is DSGVTQTPKHLITATGQRVTLRCSPRSGDLSVYWYQQSLDQGLQFLIQYYNGEERAKGNILERFSAQQFPDLHSELNLSSLELGDSALYFCASSVDKSGLNTEAFFGQGTRLTVV.